This T cell receptor (beta chain) was identified in a study of graft-versus-host responses after intestinal transplantation. As for the study in general: Recipients uniformly received anti-thymocyte globulin induction, followed by tacrolimus and steroids for roughly 3 years. Broader study findings: GvH clones surfaced in recipient marrow, some emerging earlier in ileum or blood. Early post-transplant HvG declines were associated with peak circulating GvH clone levels.

Losses at the gene ends were 4 bases for V and 8 bases for J; bases not matched to a gene: 10. The length of the CDR3 is 15 residues. Per germline, CDR1 MGHDK and CDR2 SYGVNS. To note about this clone: Its antigen is unidentified.

Sequencing used immunoSEQ multiplex PCR; TCRdb keeps in-frame clones, though not all of them. The table shows some 40,000 clones, with 91% occurring only once. J is TRBJ1-2 and V is TRBV25-1; 10 nucleotides align to TRBD1. This clonotype originated in a human patient who received an intestinal transplant, so some T cells may come from the graft donor. Sequenced material: PBMCs, taken almost 320 days after intestinal transplant. CDR3 region: CASSGDRGPLEGYTF. For the CDR3, the DNA is TGTGCCAGCAGTGGGGACAGGGGCCCCCTTGAGGGCTACACCTTC.